This T cell receptor beta chain was identified in a study of beta chain features in type 1 diabetes (dated by TCRdb to 2017 to 2018). General notes on the study: Mean age, gender distribution, total cell number and subset yield were not different between patients and healthy donors. A total of about 100 million sorted cells were examined across all samples, and RNA yield correlated strongly with the number of cells per subset. The study compared the TCRB repertoires of sorted circulating CD4+ T cell subsets in recently diagnosed type 1 diabetes patients with those in matched healthy donors. Naive and central memory subsets were obtained from all 30 or so donors, but regulatory and stem cell-like memory subsets were isolated from only 8 patients and about 8 healthy donors. General conclusions and limits of the study: Because cDNA was sequenced instead of genomic DNA, highly expressing activated cells could be over-represented, though the groups showed no difference in activation or CD3 levels. At VDJ recombination sites, patients with type 1 diabetes made fewer insertions and deleted more nucleotides, a pattern implying thymic rearrangement abnormalities. Shorter templates might have been favored by PCR, but patient and control samples were amplified and corrected together, so both groups would have been affected equally by any skew. Type 1 diabetes patients showed a moderate but significant shortening of TCRB CDR3 length in all four CD4+ subsets. Naive, central memory and regulatory TCRB repertoires appeared to be more similar among patients than among healthy donors. Because the HLA sub-analyses included only small numbers of individuals, any influence of HLA type on TCRB rearrangement was left unresolved.

All of the isolated RNA was reverse transcribed with the High Capacity cDNA Reverse Transcription Kit, so expressed TCRB transcripts were sequenced. For stem cell-like memory T cell samples, survey-depth immunoSEQ sequencing was used, averaging about 1 million total reads per sample. Sorted cells were lysed in RLT buffer, and RNA was extracted using DNase-treated RNeasy Micro or Mini kits according to cell number. Each cell subset was processed on its own to prevent cross-contamination, while patient and healthy donor samples were processed together. Using the immunoSEQ multiplex PCR, TCRB sequences were amplified from cDNA into 87-bp fragments spanning the CDR3 region. The amplicons were sequenced using the Illumina HiSeq platform. In the paper's pipeline: PCR bias was computationally corrected using synthetic template baselines, reads within Hamming distance 2 were collapsed, and singletons that could not be merged were discarded. By aligning reads against IMGT, V, D and J genes, CDR3 length, and insertions or deletions at six rearrangement sites were assigned. Within each subset, clonotype counts were normalized to sorted cell number, after which true diversity and Gini coefficients were computed with the tcR R package. The overlap coefficient, calculated on TCRB nucleotide sequences, was used to measure repertoire sharing. TCRdb obtained this table from immuneACCESS and retained in-frame rearrangements with V and J assigned. These tables miss some clones; where compared with another copy, unresolved V genes account for less than half of the shortfall, and the remainder is unexplained. The DNA was the basis for D and trimming; V, J and clone size are from that table. The sample contains approximately 84,000 clones, roughly 34% of them found a single time. Clones ranked in the top ten supply 0.45% of the sample.

This clone was counted a few times. Its target antigen remains unknown. Base qualities are not at hand, and no much larger clone is one base apart. Each donor gave one peripheral blood draw, averaging approximately 120 mL, which was collected into heparinised tubes. Naive, central memory, regulatory and stem cell-like memory CD4+ T cells were sorted on a BD FACSAria II using a panel including CD45RO, CCR7, CD25, CD127, CD95 and CD27. Purity was above 98% for every sorted population. PBMCs were separated immediately by Lymphoprep density gradient centrifugation and were stained directly, without being cultured. Samples were stained and sorted in pairs, with one healthy donor and one patient per experiment, so that batch effects were minimized. As encoded in the germline V gene, CDR1 is SGHTA while CDR2 is FQGNSA. The CDR3 sequence holds 14 residues, the cysteine and phenylalanine included. Only the CDR3 portion is preserved as DNA: 42 bases, with reading frame beginning at the first base. From V the trimming removes 4 bases and from J it removes 5 bases, while the gene matches leave 3 bases of the junction unaccounted for.

Sequenced: stem cell memory CD4+ T cells from blood. The cell subset or site label for this specimen denotes: stem cell-like memory CD4+ T cells. The clonotype comes from a woman between 18 and 29 years old in good health. In this chain, TRBV7-2 is recombined with TRBJ2-5, and TRBD2 matches 11 of the central bases. The CDR3: CASSSLAGEETQYF. The DNA sequence is given as TGTGCCAGCAGCTCACTAGCGGGGGAGGAGACCCAGTACTTC.